Presented here are 7 T cell receptor beta chains from one specimen sequenced in a study of spatial heterogeneity in lung cancer. Indicated time point: sample taken at primary tumor resection. These receptors lack a known antigen. MiXCR, run by TCRdb on the 5' RACE reads, gives a single entry per CDR3 protein. The sample lists roughly 9,000 distinct CDR3 sequences, around 5% occurring once. General study points: Higher tumor mutation counts went along with higher counts of expanded intratumoral alpha and beta TCRs.

Sequenced here: lung tumor tissue, sampled at surgery. The receptor source for this set is a female donor with early-stage non-small cell lung cancer.

There are many counts of this clonotype. This rearrangement joins TRBV5-1 to TRBJ2-2; perhaps TRBD2 as D (6 bases). The CDR3 loop spans 13 amino acids. Germline-derived CDR1 and CDR2 are SGHRS and YFSETQ. V was clipped by 3 bases and J by 6 bases, with 9 bases between them. CDR3 nucleotides: TGCGCCAGCAGCTCGGGGGAACCCGGGGAGCTGTTTTTT. Its protein product is CASSSGEPGELFF.

This clonotype was seen at least ten times. The V and J genes are TRBV6-5 and TRBJ2-7, with 10 positions matching TRBD1. This CDR3 has 15 amino acids. The germline V gene encodes CDR1 MNHEY and CDR2 SVGAGI. With 6 bases clipped from V and 4 bases from J, the junction kept 9 bases outside the gene matches. CDR3 loop: CASRSPGQGLYEQYF. CDR3 in DNA: TGTGCCAGCAGATCCCCGGGACAGGGGTTATACGAGCAGTACTTC.

This clonotype was detected many times. The rearrangement joins TRBV20-1 to TRBJ2-7; the D gene is possibly TRBD1 (6 bases). V lost 2 bases and J 3 bases, leaving 17 bases between the germline ends. From germline, CDR1 is DFQATT and CDR2 SNEGSKA (reference sequence). This CDR3 has 15 residues. The CDR3 is CSARWEQGIGYEQYF. The CDR3, as DNA: TGCAGTGCTAGATGGGAGCAGGGGATCGGCTACGAGCAGTACTTC.

By share, this clonotype ranks as medium-sized. The genes are TRBV27 and TRBJ1-1; D is uncertain. This CDR3 contains 11 residues. V was cut by 8 bases and J by 4 bases, with 8 bases left in between. Germline V lookup: CDR1 MNHEY, CDR2 SMNVEV (reference sequence). For the CDR3, the DNA is TGTGCCAGCTACGGGATCACTGAAGCTTTCTTT. It codes for CASYGITEAFF.

This clonotype was picked up many times. This rearrangement joins TRBV27 to TRBJ1-5, with D perhaps TRBD1 (6 bases). The germline V gene encodes CDR1 MNHEY and CDR2 SMNVEV (reference sequence). This CDR3 has 14 amino acids. The V gene lost 4 bases and the J gene lost 2 bases, with 9 bases spanning the gap. CDR3 amino acids: CASSWDIGNQPQHF. CDR3 nucleotide sequence: TGTGCCAGCAGTTGGGACATCGGCAATCAGCCCCAGCATTTT.

This clonotype occurred many times. This chain links TRBV7-6 with TRBJ2-2; 8 nucleotides align to TRBD2. Germline V gives CDR1 SGHVS, CDR2 FNYEAQ. The V and J ends lost 5 bases and 5 bases, in that order; junction bases with no gene match: 4. This CDR3 region has 14 residues. The CDR3, as DNA: TGTGCCAGCAGCCGAGCGGGAGCAACCGGGGAGCTGTTTTTT. Amino acid sequence: CASSRAGATGELFF.

This clonotype counts as medium-sized. The CDR3 nucleotides are TGTGCCAGCAGCCGGGGCAACACTGAAGCTTTCTTT. Its translation: CASSRGNTEAFF. The J gene is TRBJ1-1, the V gene TRBV4-2; tentative D call: TRBD1 (5 bases). CDR3 length: 12 residues. V lost 4 bases to trimming and J lost 2 bases, with 5 bases between them. CDR1 LGHNA and CDR2 YNFKEQ come from the germline V gene.